The rows below give T cell receptor beta chains drawn from one sample of a study of shared clonotypes between healthy human individuals. Generated by immunoSEQ multiplex PCR, the TCRdb table keeps only in-frame clones and is missing some. Of about 1 million clones in the sample, roughly 70% are singletons; the top ten hold about 1.5%. The sequencing sample was made of memory CD4+ T cells sorted from blood. These receptors were taken from a man between 18 and 35 years old in good health. The CDR3 runs from the conserved cysteine through the conserved F or W. A D gene is named only where the DNA matches it firmly. A clone size is listed for some rows: how often the clone was seen (once, few, many), or a class if it is expanded.

>13|TRBV5-4|once|NA|TRBJ2-1
TGTGCCAGCAGCTCAAGGCAAAACAATGAGCAGTTCTTC
CASSSRQNNEQFF
>13|TRBV19|once|NA|TRBJ2-3
TGTGCCAGTAGTAACCTACCCACAGATACGCAGTATTTT
CASSNLPTDTQYF
>16|TRBV5-4|NA|NA|TRBJ1-5
TGTGCCAGCAGCTTGGCTGAGGCGGGATTCAATCAGCCCCAGCATTTT
CASSLAEAGFNQPQHF
>15|TRBV9|NA|TRBD1|TRBJ2-7
TGTGCCAGCATCTCCCGGGACAGGGGGTCCCACGAGCAGTACTTC
CASISRDRGSHEQYF
>15|TRBV2|NA|TRBD2|TRBJ2-7
TGTGCCAGCAGTGAGGAGGGCGGGGGGCCCTACGAGCAGTACTTC
CASSEEGGGPYEQYF
>13|TRBV30|NA|NA|TRBJ1-4
TGTGCCTGGGGGGACGGAGGTAATGAAAAACTGTTTTTT
CAWGDGGNEKLFF
>13|TRBV9|NA|TRBD1|TRBJ2-7
TGTGCCAGCAGCGGACGGGACAGGAACGAGCAGTACTTC
CASSGRDRNEQYF
>14|TRBV6-5|NA|NA|TRBJ1-2
TGTGCCAGCAGTTACGGGGGGATTAACTATGGCTACACCTTC
CASSYGGINYGYTF
>15|TRBV19|NA|NA|TRBJ1-2
TGTGCCAGTAGTATCATTGGGGCCGGTAGCTATGGCTACACCTTC
CASSIIGAGSYGYTF
>13|TRBV5-5|NA|NA|TRBJ1-1
TGTGCCAGCAGCGAACATAACCTTTCGGAAGCTTTCTTT
CASSEHNLSEAFF
>15|TRBV5-1|NA|TRBD1|TRBJ1-1
TGCGCCAGCAGCTCGACAGGGAACATGAACACTGAAGCTTTCTTT
CASSSTGNMNTEAFF
>13|TRBV28|NA|NA|TRBJ1-1
TGTGCCAGCAGCCCTCCCAGGTACACTGAAGCTTTCTTT
CASSPPRYTEAFF
>15|TRBV18|NA|NA|TRBJ1-5
TGTGCCAGCTCACCCGAGGAGAAGGGTGCTCAGCCCCAGCATTTT
CASSPEEKGAQPQHF
>16|TRBV18|few|TRBD2|TRBJ2-7
TGTGCCAGCTCCCCCGGACTAGCGGGAGGTCCCTACGAGCAGTACTTC
CASSPGLAGGPYEQYF
>15|TRBV5-6|NA|TRBD1|TRBJ1-1
TGTGCCAGCAGCTGGGGGGACAGAAGGAACACTGAAGCTTTCTTT
CASSWGDRRNTEAFF
>17|TRBV21-1|NA|NA|TRBJ1-3
TGTGCCAGCAGCCCTATACAGGCCCTTCCTTCTGGAAACACCATATATTTT
CASSPIQALPSGNTIYF
>13|TRBV29-1|many|TRBD2|TRBJ2-5
TGCAGCGAGAGACTAGCGGGGGGAGAGACCCAGTACTTC
CSERLAGGETQYF
>15|TRBV6-1|NA|TRBD2|TRBJ2-2
TGTGCCAGCAGCCCAACTAGCGGGAGGGCCGGGGAGCTGTTTTTT
CASSPTSGRAGELFF
>15|TRBV6-1|few|NA|TRBJ2-6
TGTGCCAGCAGTGAAGTGGGCGGCTGGGCCAACGTCCTGACTTTC
CASSEVGGWANVLTF
>15|TRBV14|NA|NA|TRBJ2-7
TGTGCCAGCAGCCAGGTGAGGACGGCCGGGGAGAGGCAGTACTTC
CASSQVRTAGERQYF
>14|TRBV28|NA|NA|TRBJ1-2
TGTGCCAGCAGTCACTCGACCCCTGCCTATGGCTACACCTTC
CASSHSTPAYGYTF
>13|TRBV19|NA|TRBD2|TRBJ2-7
TGTGCCAGTCTATTGGGGGGGATTTACGAGCAGTACTTC
CASLLGGIYEQYF
>13|TRBV19|NA|NA|TRBJ2-7
TGTGCCAGTAGTTTCCCCGGCTCCTACGAGCAGTACTTC
CASSFPGSYEQYF
>14|TRBV7-8|NA|TRBD1|TRBJ2-5
TGTGCCAGCAGCTCAAGGACAGGGCGGGAGACCCAGTACTTC
CASSSRTGRETQYF
>19|TRBV7-2|NA|NA|TRBJ2-1
TGTGCCAGCAGCCCGATGATGTTGCGCGATGGAGGGGTGCGCAATGAGCAGTTCTTC
CASSPMMLRDGGVRNEQFF
>14|TRBV2|NA|NA|TRBJ2-6
TGTGCCAGCAGTGCGCGTCTGGGGGCCAACGTCCTGACTTTC
CASSARLGANVLTF
>10|TRBV7-9|NA|NA|TRBJ2-1
TGTGCCAGCAGTATAAATGAGCAGTTCTTC
CASSINEQFF
>14|TRBV19|few|NA|TRBJ1-1
TGTGCCAGCTCCCAGACAGCTAAAAGGACTGAAGCTTTCTTT
CASSQTAKRTEAFF